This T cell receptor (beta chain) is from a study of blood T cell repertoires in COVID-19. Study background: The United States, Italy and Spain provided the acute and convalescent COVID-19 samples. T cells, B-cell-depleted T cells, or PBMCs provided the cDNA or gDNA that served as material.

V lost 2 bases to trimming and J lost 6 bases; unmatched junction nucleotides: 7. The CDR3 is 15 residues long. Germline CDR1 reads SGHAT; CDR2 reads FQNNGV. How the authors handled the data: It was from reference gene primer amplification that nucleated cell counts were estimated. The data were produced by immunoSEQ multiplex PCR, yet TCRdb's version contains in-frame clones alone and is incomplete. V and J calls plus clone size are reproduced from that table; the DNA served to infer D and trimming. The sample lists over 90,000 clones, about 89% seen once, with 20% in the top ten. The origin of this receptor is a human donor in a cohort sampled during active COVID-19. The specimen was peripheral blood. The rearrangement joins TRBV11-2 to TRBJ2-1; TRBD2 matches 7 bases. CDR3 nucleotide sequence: TGTGCCAGCAGCTTACAGAGCGGGGCTACCAATGAGCAGTTCTTC. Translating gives CASSLQSGATNEQFF. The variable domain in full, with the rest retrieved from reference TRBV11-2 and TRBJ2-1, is EAGVAQSPRYKIIEKRQSVAFWCNPISGHATLYWYQQILGQGPKLLIQFQNNGVVDDSQLPKDRFSAERLKGVDSTLKIQPAKLEDSAVYLCASSLQSGATNEQFFGPGTRLTVL.